Listed below are T cell receptor beta chains from one sample, sequenced in a study of blood T cell repertoires in COVID-19. The protocol was immunoSEQ multiplex PCR, while the TCRdb copy is restricted to in-frame clones and leaves out a portion. The data hold 390,000 or so clones, with 83% observed a single time. Material for sequencing was PBMCs or T cells enriched from blood (not recorded which). The origin of the receptors is a woman aged 45-65 years who had recovered from COVID-19. The CDR3 runs from the conserved cysteine through the conserved F or W. A D gene is named only where the DNA matches it firmly.

D gene: TRBD1
V gene: TRBV6-1
CDR3 protein: CASSELGTGGGGYTF

D gene: -
V gene: TRBV3-1/TRBV3-2
CDR3 protein: CASSQTGSSPLHF

D gene: -
V gene: TRBV27
CDR3 protein: CASSLRGNYEQYF

D gene: -
V gene: TRBV7-2
CDR3 protein: CASSLAREPITEAFF

D gene: -
V gene: TRBV19
CDR3 protein: CASSPRGAGSSGANVLTF

D gene: TRBD2
V gene: TRBV5-4
CDR3 protein: CASSSTGREQFF

D gene: -
V gene: TRBV6-1
CDR3 protein: CASSEVRRTEAFF

D gene: TRBD1
V gene: TRBV9
CDR3 protein: CASSVVGDSSYGYTF

D gene: -
V gene: TRBV5-6
CDR3 protein: CASRPQPGINYGYTF

D gene: -
V gene: TRBV6-6
CDR3 protein: CASSYRTLMNTEAFF

D gene: -
V gene: TRBV5-8
CDR3 protein: CASSHPGGGLTYEQYF

D gene: TRBD2
V gene: TRBV15
CDR3 protein: CATSRVGVAGYEQYF

D gene: -
V gene: TRBV6-5
CDR3 protein: CASSRGGQGLYGYTF

D gene: TRBD2
V gene: TRBV7-3
CDR3 protein: CASSLLAGLYNEQFF

D gene: -
V gene: TRBV29-1
CDR3 protein: CSVDRLLNTEAFF

D gene: TRBD1
V gene: TRBV7-3
CDR3 protein: CASTPGQMNTEAFF

D gene: -
V gene: TRBV7-2
CDR3 protein: CASSLDGALPGSPLHF

D gene: -
V gene: TRBV7-2
CDR3 protein: CASSLNRVGELFF

D gene: -
V gene: TRBV7-2
CDR3 protein: CASRQQGTITEAFF

D gene: TRBD1
V gene: TRBV28
CDR3 protein: CASRQGGSNQPQHF

D gene: TRBD2
V gene: TRBV15
CDR3 protein: CATSGGLGVEQFF